What follows are 31 T cell receptor beta chains derived from one specimen sequenced in a study of OX40 agonist ivuxolimab in advanced cancers. Here immunoSEQ multiplex PCR was the method, and the copy in TCRdb shows in-frame clones only, minus some. The profile covers around 76,000 clones, with around four fifths appearing a single time and about 5% taken by the ten largest. The source was CD4+ or CD8+ T cells sorted from blood, collected in a trial of the OX40 agonist ivuxolimab. All receptors derive from an adult with an advanced solid tumor such as melanoma, head and neck, liver or kidney cancer.

V is TRBV30 and J is TRBJ1-1; D call uncertain. The CDR3 has 14 residues. Germline values: CDR1 GTSNPN, CDR2 SVGIG (reference sequence). V was cut by 3 bases and J by 1 base, with 12 bases left in between. The CDR3: CAWRSGSTNTEAFF. The CDR3, as DNA: TGTGCCTGGAGGTCGGGGAGTACGAACACTGAAGCTTTCTTT.

This clone was observed at least ten times. The chain combines TRBV6-5 with TRBJ1-1; D uncertain. The V end lost 5 bases, the J end lost 8 bases, and 12 bases lay between the germline ends. CDR3 length: 12 residues. Germline lookup yields CDR1 MNHEY and CDR2 SVGAGI. DNA of the CDR3: TGTGCCAGCAGTCAATCTGGACGGGAAGCTTTCTTT. Translation: CASSQSGREAFF.

The J gene is TRBJ1-4, the V gene TRBV7-9; D unresolved. This CDR3 has 16 residues. Germline lookup yields CDR1 SEHNR and CDR2 FQNEAQ (reference sequence). Between the trimmed V and J ends, which lost 4 bases and 7 bases, there was a span of 19 bases. In DNA form, the CDR3 reads TGTGCCAGCAGCTCTACCGTTGAGGGAGGAGGTGAAAAACTGTTTTTT. Protein sequence: CASSSTVEGGGEKLFF.

The V gene is TRBV6-1, the J gene TRBJ1-5, with 9 bases that match TRBD1. Per the germline V gene, CDR1 is MNHNS and CDR2 is SASEGT. Trimming removed 4 bases from V and 4 bases from J; junction bases left unmatched: 8. CDR3 length equals 16 residues. The CDR3 DNA follows: TGTGCCAGCAGTGTTACCCTCGGGACAGGGAATCAGCCCCAGCATTTT. This translates into CASSVTLGTGNQPQHF.

The gene calls are TRBV27 and TRBJ2-5; 14 bases are shared with TRBD2. CDR3 length: 16 residues. Germline CDR1 and CDR2: MNHEY and SMNVEV (reference sequence). Trimming at V came to 6 bases and at J to 7 bases, leaving 10 bases not matched to a gene. CDR3: CASSQRTSGGSRTQYF. CDR3 bases: TGTGCCAGCAGCCAACGGACTAGCGGGGGGTCCAGGACCCAGTACTTC.

The chain joins TRBV19 to TRBJ2-1, with TRBD2 matching over 10 bases. Germline V gene data show CDR1 as LNHDA and CDR2 as SQIVND (reference sequence). With 5 bases clipped from V and 6 bases from J, the junction kept 16 bases outside the gene matches. The CDR3 is 18 amino acids. The CDR3 here is CASSPGALKRGGRNEQFF. The CDR3 DNA follows: TGTGCCAGTAGTCCAGGGGCCCTCAAGCGGGGGGGCCGCAATGAGCAGTTCTTC.

V usage is TRBV29-1 and J usage is TRBJ1-4; D not resolved. CDR1 and CDR2 from the germline V gene are SQVTM and ANQGSEA. This CDR3 contains 13 residues. Trimming pared 5 bases from V and 11 bases from J, leaving 18 bases between. CDR3 region: CSVKWSGDWKLFF. CDR3 sequence (DNA): TGCAGCGTTAAATGGTCCGGGGATTGGAAACTGTTTTTT. Using reference TRBV29-1 and TRBJ1-4 for the parts outside the CDR3, the full variable domain is SAVISQKPSRDICQRGTSLTIQCQVDSQVTMMFWYRQQPGQSLTLIATANQGSEATYESGFVIDKFPISRPNLTFSTLTVSNMSPEDSSIYLCSVKWSGDWKLFFGSGTQLSVL.

The V and J genes are TRBV4-3 and TRBJ1-4; possible D gene TRBD1, 5 bases. Germline V CDR1 and CDR2: LGHNA, YSLEER. Trimming cost V 0 bases and J 6 bases, with 14 bases left between them. This CDR3 has 16 amino acids. In nucleotides, the CDR3 is TGCGCCAGCAGCCAAGATCTCGGGTGGGGCCATGAAAAACTGTTTTTT. As protein: CASSQDLGWGHEKLFF.

The rearrangement uses TRBV7-9 and TRBJ2-2; D is possibly TRBD1 (5 bases). Between the trimmed V and J ends, which lost 1 base and 8 bases, there was a span of 8 bases. This CDR3 has 13 amino acids. Looked up from germline, CDR1 is SEHNR and CDR2 is FQNEAQ (reference sequence). DNA for the CDR3: TGTGCCAGCAGCTTAGAGGGGTCAGGGGAGCTGTTTTTT. This codes for CASSLEGSGELFF.

The chain uses TRBV5-1 and TRBJ2-7; tentatively, D is TRBD2 (5 bases). V dropped 3 bases and J dropped 3 bases, with 16 bases sitting between them. This CDR3 comprises 15 residues. CDR1 is SGHRS and CDR2 is YFSETQ in the germline V gene. The CDR3 DNA is TGCGCCAGCAGCTCTCCCGGTGGCCGGGGCTACGAGCAGTACTTC. This translates into CASSSPGGRGYEQYF.

CDR3 residues: CASSNAGTGNEKLFF. Here the CDR3 DNA reads TGTGCCAGCAGCAACGCCGGGACAGGGAATGAAAAACTGTTTTTT. The chain recombines TRBV7-9 with TRBJ1-4, with TRBD1 matching 9 bases. V dropped 5 bases and J dropped 5; count of bases not matched to a gene: 6. This CDR3 comprises 15 residues. Per the germline V gene, CDR1 is SEHNR and CDR2 is FQNEAQ (reference sequence).

The chain combines TRBV5-1 with TRBJ2-7; 7 bases fit TRBD2. The trim removed 1 base at V and 3 bases at J, leaving 7 bases unmatched. This CDR3 has 15 amino acids. Germline CDR1 reads SGHRS; CDR2 reads YFSETQ. CDR3 sequence (DNA): TGCGCCAGCAGCTTGCATGGGGGGGATGGCTACGAGCAGTACTTC. Translating it yields CASSLHGGDGYEQYF.

The chain recombines TRBV11-2 with TRBJ2-7; D perhaps matches TRBD2 (5 bases). V was trimmed by 5 bases and J by 1 base, leaving 18 bases between them. This CDR3 is built from 16 residues. The germline CDR1 and CDR2 sequences are SGHAT and FQNNGV. CDR3 protein: CASSRALAGTSYEQYF. The CDR3 DNA reads TGTGCCAGCAGCCGCGCATTGGCGGGCACTTCCTACGAGCAGTACTTC.

The chain is built from TRBV18 and TRBJ1-1; weak D call: TRBD1 (5 bases). Germline V gene sequence: CDR1 KGHSH, CDR2 LQKENI. V lost 2 bases and J lost 6, with 10 bases in between. The CDR3 runs to 13 residues. The CDR3 DNA reads TGTGCCAGCTCACCATCGGGGGGGGCTGAAGCTTTCTTT. Amino acids: CASSPSGGAEAFF.

V gene TRBV6-5 combines with J gene TRBJ1-3; 10 bases map to TRBD1. Germline-derived CDR1 and CDR2 are MNHEY and SVGAGI. The CDR3 runs to 15 residues. Trimming at V came to 6 bases and at J to 4 bases, leaving 6 bases not matched to a gene. DNA of the CDR3: TGTGCCAGCAGAGACAGGGGGCTGTCAGGAAACACCATATATTTT. It specifies CASRDRGLSGNTIYF.

In this sample, this clone turned up a few times. The chain has TRBV9 and TRBJ1-6, with TRBD1 identical over 10 bases. The CDR3 length is 15 residues. The V gene end was trimmed by 4 bases and the J gene end by 10 bases; junction bases not matched to a gene: 8. CDR1 is SGDLS, CDR2 YYNGEE, per germline. CDR3 DNA: TGTGCCAGCAGCCCAGGGGACAGGGGTGGATCACCCCTCCACTTT. It encodes CASSPGDRGGSPLHF.

V gene TRBV18 combines with J gene TRBJ2-1; D remains ambiguous. Germline V gene sequence: CDR1 KGHSH, CDR2 LQKENI. Trimming left V 7 bases short and J 0 bases short, with 10 bases between. The CDR3 spans 14 residues. The CDR3 DNA follows: TGTGCCAGCTTACCTGGGGTCTCCTACAATGAGCAGTTCTTC. Amino acid sequence: CASLPGVSYNEQFF.

The genes are TRBV7-2 and TRBJ1-5; possibly TRBD1 for D (6 bases). Germline V gene sequence: CDR1 SGHTA, CDR2 FQGNSA. With 1 base removed from V and 4 bases from J, the gap between germline ends came to 11 bases. The CDR3 totals 15 residues. The CDR3 here is CASSLGGADNQPQHF. The CDR3 DNA follows: TGTGCCAGCAGCTTAGGGGGGGCCGATAATCAGCCCCAGCATTTT.

This chain links TRBV5-4 with TRBJ2-1, with 10 bases aligning to TRBD2. Germline assignment: CDR1 SGHNT and CDR2 YYREEE (reference sequence). This CDR3 spans 15 amino acids. After removal of 6 bases from V and 4 bases from J, the junction contained 7 bases not matched to a gene. The CDR3 spells CASTPSGGEYNEQFF. CDR3 DNA: TGTGCCAGCACCCCGAGCGGGGGGGAATACAATGAGCAGTTCTTC.

The chain couples TRBV7-9 to TRBJ2-3; D gene ambiguous. Deletions cut 6 bases from V and 2 bases from J, with 6 bases between. Looked up from germline, CDR1 is SEHNR and CDR2 is FQNEAQ (reference sequence). The CDR3 is made up of 12 amino acids. Here the CDR3 reads CASSRVTDTQYF. CDR3 nucleotide sequence: TGTGCCAGCAGTCGAGTCACAGATACGCAGTATTTT.

The rearrangement links TRBV18 to TRBJ1-5; D remains unclear. V lost 5 bases, J lost 5 bases, and 16 bases lay in between. Germline-derived CDR1 and CDR2 are KGHSH and LQKENI. This CDR3 region has 15 residues. The CDR3 sequence is CASSAIKGDDQPQHF. The CDR3 DNA follows: TGTGCCAGCTCAGCCATCAAGGGAGATGATCAGCCCCAGCATTTT.

The chain is built from TRBV11-3 and TRBJ1-3, with D possibly matching TRBD1 (5 bases). Trimming took off 7 bases at V and 2 bases at J, with 15 bases between the two ends. The CDR3 sequence is 15 residues long. Germline V gene sequence: CDR1 SGHNT, CDR2 YENEEA. Here the CDR3 DNA reads TGTGCCAGCACCGACCCGGCAGGGCCTGGAAACACCATATATTTT. It translates to CASTDPAGPGNTIYF.

The V call is TRBV11-2, the J call TRBJ1-3; D may be TRBD1 (6 bases). V shed 1 base and J shed 4 bases, with 11 bases lying between them. Germline CDR1 is SGHAT and CDR2 is FQNNGV. The CDR3 covers 15 residues. This CDR3 is CASSLVQGSGNTIYF. CDR3 in DNA: TGTGCCAGCAGCTTAGTACAGGGATCCGGAAACACCATATATTTT.

The J gene is TRBJ2-5, the V gene TRBV2; D possibly corresponds to TRBD1 (5 bases). V was trimmed by 2 bases and J by 5 bases, leaving 15 bases between them. This CDR3 is built from 15 residues. The V gene's germline CDR1 is SNHLY and CDR2 FYNNEI. This CDR3 reads CASSELETDGETQYF. DNA for the CDR3: TGTGCCAGCAGTGAACTTGAGACAGATGGTGAGACCCAGTACTTC.

This chain connects TRBV6-6 to TRBJ1-2; D is undetermined. The CDR3 extends over 13 amino acids. Trimming left V 4 bases short and J 8 bases short, with 14 bases between. Germline V gene lookup returns CDR1 MNHNY and CDR2 SVGAGI (reference sequence). The CDR3 DNA is TGTGCCAGCAGTTCCTCGACCGTCCGGGGCTACACCTTC. This sequence encodes CASSSSTVRGYTF.

The chain employs TRBV28 and TRBJ2-1, with D tentatively TRBD1 or TRBD2 (5 bases each). This CDR3 is 12 amino acids long. V lost 8 bases and J 7 bases, leaving 12 bases between the germline ends. Per germline, CDR1 MDHEN and CDR2 SYDVKM. CDR3 nucleotides: TGTGCCAGCCGGGACCCGTGGAATGAGCAGTTCTTC. This encodes CASRDPWNEQFF.

The rearrangement joins TRBV6-6 to TRBJ2-3; D tentatively fits TRBD1 or TRBD2 (5 bases each). CDR1 and CDR2 from the germline V gene are MNHNY and SVGAGI (reference sequence). The CDR3 runs to 15 residues. Trimming shortened V by 5 bases and J by 0 bases, and 12 bases separated the two germline ends. CDR3 sequence: CASSRDGLSTDTQYF. CDR3 nucleotide sequence: TGTGCCAGCAGTCGGGACGGTCTGAGCACAGATACGCAGTATTTT.

The J gene is TRBJ2-7, the V gene TRBV5-1; 13 bases are a match to TRBD2. Germline CDR1 reads SGHRS; CDR2 reads YFSETQ. After removal of 3 bases from V and 3 bases from J, the junction contained 0 bases not matched to a gene. This CDR3 spans 14 amino acids. The CDR3 DNA reads as TGCGCCAGCAGCTGGACTAGCGGGGGCTACGAGCAGTACTTC. It translates to CASSWTSGGYEQYF.

This sequence joins TRBV5-1 and TRBJ2-6; no clear D. Trimming pared 2 bases from V and 2 bases from J, leaving 5 bases between. There are 14 residues in the CDR3. Germline CDR1 reads SGHRS; CDR2 reads YFSETQ. The CDR3 DNA reads as TGCGCCAGCAGCTTAAGGGCTGGGGCCAACGTCCTGACTTTC. Translated: CASSLRAGANVLTF. The full variable domain, rest sourced from reference TRBV5-1 and TRBJ2-6, is KAGVTQTPRYLIKTRGQQVTLSCSPISGHRSVSWYQQTPGQGLQFLFEYFSETQRNKGNFPGRFSGRQFSNSRSEMNVSTLELGDSALYLCASSLRAGANVLTFGAGSRLTVL.

This clone was seen a few times. The chain has TRBV10-3 and TRBJ2-7; tentative D call: TRBD2 (5 bases). The CDR3 is 13 amino acids. In germline, CDR1 is ENHRY, CDR2 SYGVKD. V lost 5 bases, J lost 5 bases, and 13 bases lay in between. The CDR3 is CAISPGSLHEQYF. The CDR3, as DNA: TGTGCCATCAGTCCGGGGTCGTTGCACGAGCAGTACTTC.

V and J are TRBV10-3 and TRBJ1-2; tentative D call: TRBD1 (5 bases). Germline V gives CDR1 ENHRY, CDR2 SYGVKD. This CDR3 is 14 amino acids long. V gave up 1 base and J gave up 3 bases, with 9 bases separating them. CDR3 loop: CAISEYGTDYGYTF. In DNA form, the CDR3 reads TGTGCCATCAGTGAGTACGGGACGGACTATGGCTACACCTTC.